These 17 T cell receptor beta chains were sequenced from one sample in a study of OX40 agonist ivuxolimab in advanced cancers. Assay used: immunoSEQ multiplex PCR; TCRdb lists only in-frame clones, some missing. The data contain 55,000 to 80,000 clones, around nine tenths of them singletons. The material sequenced was CD4+ or CD8+ T cells sorted from blood, taken in a trial of the OX40 agonist ivuxolimab. These receptors were collected from an adult with an advanced solid tumor such as melanoma, head and neck, liver or kidney cancer.

The chain recombines TRBV27 with TRBJ2-2; the D gene is possibly TRBD2 (6 bases). CDR3 length: 18 residues. Trimming pared 2 bases from V and 4 bases from J, leaving 20 bases between. CDR1 and CDR2 (germline): MNHEY, SMNVEV (reference sequence). Written as DNA, the CDR3 is TGTGCCAGCAGTTTAATCCCCCGGGAGCCCCCGGGCACCGGGGAGCTGTTTTTT. As protein: CASSLIPREPPGTGELFF.

This chain connects TRBV7-9 to TRBJ1-1; D gene unclear. Trimming removed 0 bases at V and 7 bases at J, with 6 bases between. Germline V gene sequence: CDR1 SEHNR, CDR2 FQNEAQ (reference sequence). This CDR3 is 12 amino acids long. The CDR3, as DNA: TGTGCCAGCAGCTTAGCGCTCGGTGAAGCTTTCTTT. The encoded protein is CASSLALGEAFF.

The chain carries TRBV19 and TRBJ2-3; TRBD2 aligns across 11 bases. Germline V gives CDR1 LNHDA, CDR2 SQIVND (reference sequence). CDR3 length: 15 amino acids. J lost 4 bases, V lost 4 bases, and 4 bases had no gene match. The DNA of the CDR3 is TGTGCCAGTAGTAGACTAGCGGGACCCCCAGATACGCAGTATTTT. Amino acids: CASSRLAGPPDTQYF.

J is TRBJ2-2 and V is TRBV6-6; 8 bases align to TRBD1. The J segment lost 2 bases and the V segment lost 7 bases, leaving 9 bases of the junction unmatched. There are 16 residues in the CDR3. Germline lookup yields CDR1 MNHNY and CDR2 SVGAGI (reference sequence). The CDR3 loop is CASIVPGTGNTGELFF. The DNA of the CDR3 is TGTGCCAGCATCGTACCCGGGACAGGTAACACCGGGGAGCTGTTTTTT.

There are a few counts of this clone. V is TRBV19 and J is TRBJ2-7, with a possible D match to TRBD2 (5 bases). The V and J ends lost 1 base and 4 bases respectively, with 5 bases between them. Germline V gene lookup returns CDR1 LNHDA and CDR2 SQIVND (reference sequence). This CDR3 is built from 12 residues. Here the CDR3 DNA reads TGTGCCAGTAGTATAGGCGGGTACGAGCAGTACTTC. Amino acid sequence: CASSIGGYEQYF.

This chain joins TRBV5-1 and TRBJ2-7; D possibly matches TRBD1 or TRBD2 (5 bases each). V was trimmed by 4 bases and J by 5 bases, leaving 22 bases between them. This CDR3 is built from 16 residues. Germline V gene data show CDR1 as SGHRS and CDR2 as YFSETQ. The CDR3 DNA follows: TGCGCCAGCAGCAGGGGAGAGTTTCAAAGGGTCCACGAGCAGTACTTC. Translation: CASSRGEFQRVHEQYF.

The CDR3 reads CASSLRPPSGILAKNIQYF. The CDR3, as DNA: TGTGCCAGCAGCTTAAGGCCCCCCAGCGGGATACTAGCCAAAAACATTCAGTACTTC. This rearrangement joins TRBV7-2 to TRBJ2-4; TRBD2 matches 7 bases. Looked up from germline, CDR1 is SGHTA and CDR2 is FQGNSA. The CDR3 runs to 19 residues. V lost 2 bases, J lost 0 bases, and 13 bases stayed unmatched.

CDR3 region: CASSENRGRETQYF. Here the CDR3 DNA reads TGTGCCAGCAGTGAGAACAGGGGTAGGGAGACCCAGTACTTC. V gene TRBV6-1 combines with J gene TRBJ2-5, with 7 positions matching TRBD1. There are 14 residues in the CDR3. With 3 bases clipped from V and 5 bases from J, the junction kept 6 bases outside the gene matches. Germline V lookup: CDR1 MNHNS, CDR2 SASEGT.

This sequence joins TRBV5-6 and TRBJ2-1; D is perhaps TRBD1 or TRBD2 (5 bases each). The CDR3 sequence is 13 residues long. Trimming cost V 3 bases and J 6 bases, with 10 bases left between them. CDR1 and CDR2 from the germline V gene are SGHDT and YYEEEE. The CDR3 coding sequence is TGTGCCAGCAGCTGGGGGTCCGGCAATGAGCAGTTCTTC. Its translation is CASSWGSGNEQFF.

The table lists this clone with a few counts. The V and J genes are TRBV11-3 and TRBJ1-2; D unresolved. This CDR3 contains 12 residues. Trimming removed 4 bases from V and 6 bases from J, with 9 bases in between. Germline loops: CDR1 SGHNT, CDR2 YENEEA. CDR3 coding DNA: TGTGCCAGCAGCTCCCCTAAGGATGGCTACACCTTC. Its translation is CASSSPKDGYTF.

This chain uses TRBV7-2 with TRBJ2-7; D gene ambiguous. The CDR3 runs 13 residues. Germline lookup yields CDR1 SGHTA and CDR2 FQGNSA. The V end was cut by 2 bases, the J end by 4 bases, with 9 bases between. The CDR3 loop reads CASSLREEYEQYF. Here the CDR3 DNA reads TGTGCCAGCAGCTTACGCGAGGAGTACGAGCAGTACTTC.

The table lists this clone with a few counts. The rearrangement uses TRBV28 and TRBJ2-3, with 9 bases matching TRBD2. Germline CDR1 MDHEN, CDR2 SYDVKM. This CDR3 has 18 amino acids. V trimming: 6 bases; J trimming: 2 bases; junction bases outside the gene matches: 15. The CDR3 sequence is CASSDGLARDYFTDTQYF. The CDR3, as DNA: TGTGCCAGCAGCGATGGACTAGCGCGCGATTACTTCACAGATACGCAGTATTTT.

This clone occurred once. The chain has TRBV19 and TRBJ2-5; the D gene is possibly TRBD1 (6 bases). Germline CDR1 LNHDA, CDR2 SQIVND (reference sequence). CDR3 length: 12 residues. The CDR3 loop reads CAVQGLGETQYF. The CDR3 bases are TGTGCAGTGCAGGGGCTGGGAGAGACCCAGTACTTC. Together with reference TRBV19 and TRBJ2-5, the CDR3 gives the full variable domain: DGGITQSPKYLFRKEGQNVTLSCEQNLNHDAMYWYRQDPGQGLRLIYYSQIVNDFQKGDIAEGYSVSREKKESFPLTVTSAQKNPTAFYLCAVQGLGETQYFGPGTRLLVL.

The gene calls are TRBV6-6 and TRBJ2-7, with 12 bases aligning to TRBD2. CDR1 MNHNY and CDR2 SVGAGI come from the germline V gene (reference sequence). This CDR3 is built from 14 residues. V shed 5 bases and J 6 bases; nucleotides not matched to a gene: 5. The CDR3 here is CASSTGTSGSEQYF. The CDR3 nucleotides are TGTGCCAGCAGTACCGGGACTAGCGGGTCCGAGCAGTACTTC.

V usage is TRBV4-3 and J usage is TRBJ2-5; TRBD1 is a possible D gene (5 bases). The CDR3 runs 17 residues. Per germline, CDR1 LGHNA and CDR2 YSLEER. With 1 base removed from V and 5 bases from J, the gap between germline ends came to 20 bases. CDR3 residues: CASSQVFPRGFGETQYF. CDR3 nucleotides: TGCGCCAGCAGCCAAGTCTTCCCTAGGGGTTTTGGGGAGACCCAGTACTTC.

A few counts support this clone. The CDR3, as DNA: TGTGCCAGCAGTGATATGGGGTACCCCAATCAGCCCCAGCATTTT. It is translated as CASSDMGYPNQPQHF. This chain links TRBV6-1 with TRBJ1-5; D is undetermined. In germline, CDR1 is MNHNS, CDR2 SASEGT. Trimming took 3 bases from V and 3 from J, leaving 12 bases between them. The CDR3 covers 15 residues.

The chain has TRBV14 and TRBJ2-7, with TRBD2 identical over 9 bases. V trimming: 0 bases; J trimming: 4 bases; junction bases outside the gene matches: 4. The CDR3 is 15 residues long. Germline-derived CDR1 and CDR2 are SGHDN and FVKESK. CDR3 in amino acids: CASSQDPAGGYEQYF. The CDR3 nucleotides read TGTGCCAGCAGCCAAGATCCAGCGGGAGGATACGAGCAGTACTTC.